These 32 T cell receptor beta chains share one sample of origin, sequenced in a study of CD4 T cells in relation to SARS-CoV-2 and coronaviruses. TCRdb keeps only in-frame clones here, not all; method: immunoSEQ multiplex PCR. The profile shows roughly 61,000 clones, 80% to 90% of them singletons. CD4+ T cells from unexposed donors were obtained before the COVID-19 pandemic (2011-2018). Specimen: memory CD4+ T cells from PBMCs. All receptors come from a human donor in good health.

This chain uses TRBV5-6 with TRBJ1-6; 10 bases align to TRBD1. Unmatched junction bases numbered 3, after V lost 4 bases and J lost 8 bases. CDR1 SGHDT and CDR2 YYEEEE come from the germline V gene. CDR3 length: 14 residues. The CDR3: CASSRQGAHSPLHF. The DNA for the CDR3 is TGTGCCAGCAGCCGACAGGGGGCTCATTCACCCCTCCACTTT.

This chain links TRBV28 with TRBJ2-6, with a tentative D call TRBD2 (6 bases). Per germline, CDR1 MDHEN and CDR2 SYDVKM. V lost 8 bases and J 0 bases, leaving 17 bases between the germline ends. CDR3 length: 17 residues. CDR3 coding DNA: TGTGCCAGCTTCCCCGCGGGACTCGACTCTGGGGCCAACGTCCTGACTTTC. As protein: CASFPAGLDSGANVLTF.

V and J are TRBV28 and TRBJ2-7, with D perhaps TRBD2 (6 bases). This CDR3 is 15 amino acids long. CDR1 MDHEN and CDR2 SYDVKM come from the germline V gene. Trimming removed 3 bases from V and 7 bases from J, with 19 bases in between. CDR3 in amino acids: CASSLGGTYPWEQYF. Here the CDR3 DNA reads TGTGCCAGCAGTTTGGGTGGGACTTACCCTTGGGAGCAGTACTTC.

The CDR3 region is CASSSPRPGSTNEKLFF. As DNA, the CDR3 is TGTGCCAGCAGCTCCCCTCGGCCGGGGTCAACTAATGAAAAACTGTTTTTT. The chain has TRBV11-2 and TRBJ1-4, with D hard to call. The CDR3 has 17 amino acids. Between the trimmed V and J ends, which lost 4 bases and 0 bases, there was a span of 15 bases. Germline V gene data show CDR1 as SGHAT and CDR2 as FQNNGV.

J is TRBJ2-1 and V is TRBV24-1; 7 bases are a match to TRBD1. V shed 6 bases and J 4 bases; nucleotides not matched to a gene: 5. The CDR3 has 14 amino acids. In germline, CDR1 is KGHDR, CDR2 SFDVKD. CDR3 in DNA: TGTGCCACCAGTAGAGGGGGCTCTTACAATGAGCAGTTCTTC. This sequence encodes CATSRGGSYNEQFF.

This chain joins TRBV4-2 and TRBJ2-1; tentative D call: TRBD2 (6 bases). V lost 1 base, J lost 10 bases, and 14 bases lay in between. Per germline, CDR1 LGHNA and CDR2 YNFKEQ. The CDR3 has 14 amino acids. Written as DNA, the CDR3 is TGTGCCAGCAGCCAAGTTAACGGGAGCAAAGAGCAGTTCTTC. This translates into CASSQVNGSKEQFF.

The V call is TRBV11-2, the J call TRBJ2-4; 7 positions match TRBD1. This CDR3 contains 19 residues. V lost 2 bases and J lost 3; bases outside the gene matches: 16. Germline CDR1 reads SGHAT; CDR2 reads FQNNGV. The CDR3 spells CASSLIKGAAGSGKNIQYF. The CDR3 nucleotides are TGTGCCAGCAGCTTAATAAAGGGGGCGGCCGGGTCCGGCAAAAACATTCAGTACTTC.

The genes are TRBV19 and TRBJ1-5, with TRBD1 matching 10 bases. The CDR3 has 16 amino acids. Unmatched junction bases numbered 6, after V lost 7 bases and J lost 0 bases. In germline, CDR1 is LNHDA, CDR2 SQIVND (reference sequence). CDR3 in DNA: TGTGCCAGTATGGACAGGGGGGGATATAGCAATCAGCCCCAGCATTTT. Protein product: CASMDRGGYSNQPQHF.

The gene calls are TRBV28 and TRBJ2-5; 9 nucleotides match TRBD1. Germline loops: CDR1 MDHEN, CDR2 SYDVKM. CDR3 size: 14 residues. Germline trimming cut 4 bases from V and 4 bases from J; bases unmatched to any gene: 4. The CDR3 nucleotides read TGTGCCAGCAGTTACAGGGGGCGAGGAGAGACCCAGTACTTC. Protein sequence: CASSYRGRGETQYF.

This clone was detected a few times. The chain has TRBV5-4 and TRBJ2-3; D remains ambiguous. Germline CDR1 reads SGHNT; CDR2 reads YYREEE (reference sequence). This CDR3 comprises 13 residues. Trimming left V 4 bases short and J 4 bases short, with 10 bases between. The chain's CDR3 is CASSTTRPDTQYF. CDR3 bases: TGTGCCAGCAGCACCACCCGGCCAGATACGCAGTATTTT.

The chain links TRBV7-9 to TRBJ2-5, with TRBD1 matching over 7 bases. The CDR3 totals 15 residues. In germline, CDR1 is SEHNR, CDR2 FQNEAQ (reference sequence). V trimming: 1 base; J trimming: 3 bases; junction bases outside the gene matches: 5. The CDR3 region is CASSLGGQIKETQYF. In DNA form, the CDR3 reads TGTGCCAGCAGCTTAGGGGGACAGATTAAAGAGACCCAGTACTTC.

This chain connects TRBV4-1 to TRBJ2-1; 10 nucleotides align to TRBD1. The germline CDR1 and CDR2 sequences are MGHRA and YSYEKL. V shed 6 bases, J shed 3 bases, and the junction held 5 bases outside the gene matches. This CDR3 has 15 residues. CDR3: CASRDGQGVYNEQFF. The CDR3 coding sequence is TGCGCCAGCAGAGACGGACAGGGGGTCTACAATGAGCAGTTCTTC.

This chain connects TRBV24-1 to TRBJ2-1; 9 positions agree with TRBD2. The CDR3 totals 15 residues. The V and J ends lost 2 bases and 7 bases, in that order; junction bases with no gene match: 5. The germline V gene has CDR1 KGHDR and CDR2 SFDVKD. This CDR3 is CATSDSSGRLNEQFF. In nucleotides, the CDR3 is TGTGCCACCAGTGATTCCAGCGGGAGGCTTAATGAGCAGTTCTTC.

This clone is medium-sized by share. The chain links TRBV5-1 to TRBJ2-1; 9 bases agree with TRBD2. V trimming: 4 bases; J trimming: 1 base; junction bases outside the gene matches: 9. From germline, CDR1 is SGHRS and CDR2 YFSETQ. The CDR3 runs 17 residues. CDR3 residues: CASSRTPSGTSYNEQFF. The CDR3 nucleotides read TGCGCCAGCAGCCGGACTCCTAGCGGGACGTCCTACAATGAGCAGTTCTTC.

The rearrangement uses TRBV5-1 and TRBJ2-1; TRBD2 aligns across 10 bases. In germline, CDR1 is SGHRS, CDR2 YFSETQ. Trimming cost V 0 bases and J 4 bases; bases outside gene matches: 10. CDR3 size: 18 residues. CDR3 amino acids: CASSLGASTSGRYNEQFF. CDR3 sequence (DNA): TGCGCCAGCAGCTTGGGGGCCTCGACTAGCGGGCGGTACAATGAGCAGTTCTTC. Using reference TRBV5-1 and TRBJ2-1 for the parts outside the CDR3, the full variable domain is KAGVTQTPRYLIKTRGQQVTLSCSPISGHRSVSWYQQTPGQGLQFLFEYFSETQRNKGNFPGRFSGRQFSNSRSEMNVSTLELGDSALYLCASSLGASTSGRYNEQFFGPGTRLTVL.

The gene calls are TRBV5-1 and TRBJ2-1; 11 bases are a match to TRBD2. CDR3 length equals 17 residues. Germline V gene lookup returns CDR1 SGHRS and CDR2 YFSETQ. The ends lost 4 bases at V and 1 base at J; junction bases unmatched: 7. The CDR3 loop reads CASSQWLAGGSYNEQFF. CDR3 DNA sequence: TGCGCCAGCAGCCAGTGGTTAGCGGGAGGGTCCTACAATGAGCAGTTCTTC.

The chain links TRBV6-1 to TRBJ2-1, with 9 bases identical to TRBD2. Trimming at V came to 2 bases and at J to 0 bases, leaving 11 bases not matched to a gene. CDR3 size: 19 residues. Germline values: CDR1 MNHNS, CDR2 SASEGT. This CDR3 reads CASSEFSSGSRGSYNEQFF. The CDR3 nucleotides are TGTGCCAGCAGTGAATTTAGTAGCGGGAGTAGAGGCTCCTACAATGAGCAGTTCTTC.

This clone occurred once. V and J are TRBV19 and TRBJ2-5, with 13 bases that match TRBD2. Germline V CDR1 and CDR2: LNHDA, SQIVND (reference sequence). The V gene end was trimmed by 5 bases and the J gene end by 4 bases; junction bases not matched to a gene: 7. This CDR3 is 16 amino acids long. DNA of the CDR3: TGTGCCAGTAGTTCGGGACTAGCGGGGCGGGGAGAGACCCAGTACTTC. It yields the protein CASSSGLAGRGETQYF.

This sequence joins TRBV28 and TRBJ1-2; 7 positions agree with TRBD1. The CDR3 contains 15 residues. The germline gives CDR1 MDHEN, CDR2 SYDVKM. Trimming cost V 5 bases and J 5 bases; bases outside gene matches: 11. DNA for the CDR3: TGTGCCAGCAGTCCTCCAACAGGGGCAATATATGGCTACACCTTC. Translation: CASSPPTGAIYGYTF.

This sequence joins TRBV6-5 and TRBJ2-1; possible D gene TRBD1, 5 bases. V lost 4 bases to trimming and J lost 4 bases, with 14 bases between them. Germline loops: CDR1 MNHEY, CDR2 SVGAGI. CDR3 length: 15 amino acids. CDR3 loop: CASSSRTGYYNEQFF. In nucleotides, the CDR3 is TGTGCCAGCAGTTCACGAACAGGATATTACAATGAGCAGTTCTTC.

V and J are TRBV6-1 and TRBJ2-1; D assignment may be TRBD1 or TRBD2 (6 bases each). This CDR3 has 18 residues. V lost 2 bases and J 2 bases, leaving 19 bases between the germline ends. Germline V lookup: CDR1 MNHNS, CDR2 SASEGT. CDR3 region: CASSEWGASGRAYNEQFF. The CDR3 nucleotides are TGTGCCAGCAGTGAATGGGGGGCGTCGGGCAGGGCCTACAATGAGCAGTTCTTC.

The chain is built from TRBV24-1 and TRBJ2-2, with TRBD2 identical over 11 bases. Germline CDR1 KGHDR, CDR2 SFDVKD. The junction had 2 bases not matched to a gene; V was cut back by 2 bases and J by 4 bases. The CDR3 covers 16 residues. This CDR3 is CATSDSSGRITGELFF. The DNA for the CDR3 is TGTGCCACCAGTGATTCTAGCGGGAGGATCACCGGGGAGCTGTTTTTT.

The DNA of the CDR3 is TGTGCCAGCAGCCAAGGAGCGAGCGGGAGTTTCAGCTCCTACGAGCAGTACTTC. This encodes CASSQGASGSFSSYEQYF. The chain has TRBV4-2 and TRBJ2-7, with 8 nucleotides matching TRBD2. The CDR3 is 18 amino acids. V lost 1 base and J lost 0; bases outside the gene matches: 11. Germline V CDR1 and CDR2: LGHNA, YNFKEQ.

The V and J genes are TRBV6-1 and TRBJ2-5; D is undetermined. This CDR3 is built from 15 residues. Germline-derived CDR1 and CDR2 are MNHNS and SASEGT. The V gene lost 6 bases and the J gene lost 4 bases, with 18 bases spanning the gap. The DNA of the CDR3 is TGTGCCAGCAGATCCGTCCATGAGAAAACAGAGACCCAGTACTTC. Its translation is CASRSVHEKTETQYF.

This chain uses TRBV15 with TRBJ2-7; tentative D call: TRBD2 (5 bases). Per the germline V gene, CDR1 is LNHNV and CDR2 is YYDKDF (reference sequence). CDR3 length: 14 amino acids. V shed 4 bases and J shed 4 bases, with 14 bases lying between them. Here the CDR3 DNA reads TGTGCCACCAGCACACCCGGGATACCATACGAGCAGTACTTC. Translating gives CATSTPGIPYEQYF.

This chain uses TRBV6-7 with TRBJ1-2; TRBD1 matches at 7 bases. TRBV6-7 is an open reading frame whose function is uncertain. CDR3 size: 12 residues. The J segment lost 6 bases and the V segment lost 7 bases, leaving 5 bases of the junction unmatched. Written as DNA, the CDR3 is TGTGCCAGCACCAGAGACAGGGATGGCTACACCTTC. It encodes CASTRDRDGYTF.

The chain links TRBV7-3 to TRBJ2-7, with TRBD1 as a possible D gene (6 bases). The V end lost 0 bases, the J end lost 0 bases, and 12 bases lay between the germline ends. The V gene's germline CDR1 is SGHTA and CDR2 FQGTGA. The CDR3 runs 16 residues. The CDR3 loop is CASSLTGGTSSYEQYF. Written as DNA, the CDR3 is TGTGCCAGCAGCTTAACAGGGGGAACGAGCTCCTACGAGCAGTACTTC.

The J gene is TRBJ1-2, the V gene TRBV19; TRBD1 agrees at 12 bases. CDR1 is LNHDA and CDR2 is SQIVND in the germline V gene (reference sequence). Trimming took 3 bases from V and 4 from J; bases not matched to a gene: 6. This CDR3 comprises 16 residues. In nucleotides, the CDR3 is TGTGCCAGTAGTATTCCGGGACAGGGGGCCGGCTATGGCTACACCTTC. It is translated as CASSIPGQGAGYGYTF.

CDR3 nucleotide sequence: TGTGCCAGCAGCCAACTCAGGACAGGGGGCTATGGCTACACCTTC. It encodes CASSQLRTGGYGYTF. The genes are TRBV3-1 (or the pseudogene TRBV3-2) and TRBJ1-2; TRBD1 matches at 10 bases. Germline V gene lookup returns CDR1 LGHDT and CDR2 YNNKEL (reference sequence). CDR3 length: 15 residues. V shed 2 bases and J 4 bases; nucleotides not matched to a gene: 4.

The V gene is TRBV4-1, the J gene TRBJ2-7; TRBD1 is a possible D gene (6 bases). Per the germline V gene, CDR1 is MGHRA and CDR2 is YSYEKL. The germline V and J ends were trimmed by 0 bases and 3 bases, with 12 bases remaining between them. There are 15 residues in the CDR3. The chain's CDR3 is CASSQDTGSVYEQYF. CDR3 in DNA: TGCGCCAGCAGCCAAGATACAGGGAGTGTCTACGAGCAGTACTTC.

V gene TRBV7-9 combines with J gene TRBJ2-1; D may be TRBD1 (6 bases). Germline lookup yields CDR1 SEHNR and CDR2 FQNEAQ (reference sequence). The CDR3 has 13 amino acids. The V end was cut by 3 bases, the J end by 5 bases, with 8 bases between. The CDR3 spells CASSFDRNNEQFF. CDR3 bases: TGTGCCAGCAGCTTTGACAGGAACAATGAGCAGTTCTTC.

J is TRBJ2-1 and V is TRBV5-1, with TRBD1 as a possible D gene (5 bases). V shed 1 base and J shed 7 bases, with 15 bases lying between them. Germline V CDR1 and CDR2: SGHRS, YFSETQ. The length of the CDR3 is 15 residues. CDR3 DNA sequence: TGCGCCAGCAGCTTGACGGTGGGGTCAGGGAATGAGCAGTTCTTC. Its protein product is CASSLTVGSGNEQFF.